This TCR beta chain was sequenced during a study of CD8 T cells in Susac syndrome. An amount of RNA that ranged from roughly 0.5 to 1 ug was reverse transcribed with random hexamers. immunoSEQ multiplex PCR amplified TCR beta CDR3 across 54 Vbeta, 13 Jbeta. TCRdb fed the immunoSEQ multiplex PCR reads into MiXCR, producing one record per CDR3 protein. The sample consists of over 100,000 distinct CDR3 sequences, 80% to 95% of them appearing once. This TCR derives from a human donor in good health. The specimen was CD4+ T cells from PBMCs.

For the CDR3, the DNA is TGTGCCAGCGGGCAGCGGACCTTCTACAATGAGCAGTTCTTC. Protein product: CASGQRTFYNEQFF. The rearrangement uses TRBV3-1 and TRBJ2-1; possible D gene TRBD2, 5 bases. This CDR3 has 14 residues. Trimming took 8 bases from V and 3 from J, leaving 14 bases between them. From germline, CDR1 is LGHDT and CDR2 YNNKEL (reference sequence).